This T cell receptor (beta chain) was captured by sequencing in a study of blood T cells in healthy people across ages. Study-wide results and caveats: A greater number of naive CD4+ cells and higher diversity distinguished long-lived donors from aged donors.

A J-beta primer mix and a sample-barcoded 5' primer were used in a second PCR of roughly 7 to 12 cycles. Each sample provided no less than 2.5 million CDR3-containing paired-end reads. One entry per CDR3 protein, called by TCRdb with MiXCR from the 5' RACE reads. The repertoire consists of approximately 810,000 distinct CDR3 sequences, with under 40% occurring once and the leading ten covering over 10%. V was shortened by 5 bases and J by 1 base, with 10 bases between the two germline ends. The CDR3 has 14 amino acids. This clonotype was seen at least ten times. Its target is unknown. This chain uses TRBV12-3 or TRBV12-4 with TRBJ2-3; D is perhaps TRBD1 (6 bases). Sequenced: blood. This receptor was taken from a man aged 18 to 30 in good health. This CDR3 reads CASSKGHRTDTQYF. For the CDR3, the DNA is TGTGCCAGCAGTAAGGGACATCGCACAGATACGCAGTATTTT.